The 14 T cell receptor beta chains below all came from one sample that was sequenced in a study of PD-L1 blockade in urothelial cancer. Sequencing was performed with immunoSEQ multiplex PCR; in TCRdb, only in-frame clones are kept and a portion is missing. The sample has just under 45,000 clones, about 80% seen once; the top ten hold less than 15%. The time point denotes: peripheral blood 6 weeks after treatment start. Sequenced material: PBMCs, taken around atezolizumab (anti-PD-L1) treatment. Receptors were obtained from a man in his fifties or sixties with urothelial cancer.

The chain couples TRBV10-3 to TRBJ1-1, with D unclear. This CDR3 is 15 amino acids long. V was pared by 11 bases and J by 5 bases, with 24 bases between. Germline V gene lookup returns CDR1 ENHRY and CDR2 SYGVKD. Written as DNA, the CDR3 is TGTGCCTCTCGCCCCCAACTAACGGCTGCGACTGAAGCTTTCTTT. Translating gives CASRPQLTAATEAFF.

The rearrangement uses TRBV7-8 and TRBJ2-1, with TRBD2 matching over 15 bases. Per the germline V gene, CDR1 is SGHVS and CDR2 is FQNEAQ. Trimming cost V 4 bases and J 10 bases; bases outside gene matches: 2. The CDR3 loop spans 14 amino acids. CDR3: CASSSGTSGGEQFF. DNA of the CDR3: TGTGCCAGCAGCTCAGGGACTAGCGGGGGGGAGCAGTTCTTC.

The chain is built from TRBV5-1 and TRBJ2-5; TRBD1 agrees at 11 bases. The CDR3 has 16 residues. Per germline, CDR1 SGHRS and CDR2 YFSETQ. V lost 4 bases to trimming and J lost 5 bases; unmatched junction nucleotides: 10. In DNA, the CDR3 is TGCGCCAGCAGCATCCGGACAGGGGGCGATTTGGAGACCCAGTACTTC. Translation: CASSIRTGGDLETQYF.

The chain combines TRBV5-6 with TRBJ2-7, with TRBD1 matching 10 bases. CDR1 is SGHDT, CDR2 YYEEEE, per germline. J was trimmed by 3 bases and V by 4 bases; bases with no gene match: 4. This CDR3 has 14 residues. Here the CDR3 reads CASSGGTGVYEQYF. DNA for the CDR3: TGTGCCAGCAGCGGGGGGACAGGGGTCTACGAGCAGTACTTC.

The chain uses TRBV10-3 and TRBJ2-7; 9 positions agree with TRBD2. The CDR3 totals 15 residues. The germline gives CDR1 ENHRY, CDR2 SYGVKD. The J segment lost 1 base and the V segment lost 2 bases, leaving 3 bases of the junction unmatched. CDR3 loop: CAISEVAGVSYEQYF. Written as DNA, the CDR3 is TGTGCCATCAGTGAGGTAGCGGGGGTTTCCTACGAGCAGTACTTC.

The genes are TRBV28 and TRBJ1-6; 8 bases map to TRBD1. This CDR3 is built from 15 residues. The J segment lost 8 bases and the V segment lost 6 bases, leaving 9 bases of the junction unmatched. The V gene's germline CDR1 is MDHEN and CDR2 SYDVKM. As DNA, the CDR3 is TGTGCCAGCAGCCTTCCGGGACAGGAGGATTCACCCCTCCACTTT. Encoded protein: CASSLPGQEDSPLHF.

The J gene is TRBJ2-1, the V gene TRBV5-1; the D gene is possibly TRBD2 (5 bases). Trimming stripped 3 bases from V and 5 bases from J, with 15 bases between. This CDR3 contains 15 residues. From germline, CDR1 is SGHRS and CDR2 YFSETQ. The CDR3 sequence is CASSSAEAGDNEQFF. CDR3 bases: TGCGCCAGCAGCTCGGCGGAGGCAGGAGACAATGAGCAGTTCTTC.

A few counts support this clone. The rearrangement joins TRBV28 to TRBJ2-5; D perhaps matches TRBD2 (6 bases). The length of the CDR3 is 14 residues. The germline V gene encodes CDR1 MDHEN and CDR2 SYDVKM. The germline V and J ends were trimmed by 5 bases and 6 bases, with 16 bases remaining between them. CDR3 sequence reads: CASSPAGGWKTQYF. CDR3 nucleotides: TGTGCCAGCAGTCCAGCCGGGGGATGGAAGACCCAGTACTTC. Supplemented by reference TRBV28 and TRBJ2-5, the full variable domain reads DVKVTQSSRYLVKRTGEKVFLECVQDMDHENMFWYRQDPGLGLRLIYFSYDVKMKEKGDIPEGYSVSREKKERFSLILESASTNQTSMYLCASSPAGGWKTQYFGPGTRLLVL.

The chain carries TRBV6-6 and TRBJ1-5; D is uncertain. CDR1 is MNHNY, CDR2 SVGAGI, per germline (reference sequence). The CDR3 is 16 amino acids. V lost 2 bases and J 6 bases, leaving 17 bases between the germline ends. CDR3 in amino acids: CASSYPPGVSSQPQHF. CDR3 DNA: TGTGCCAGCAGTTACCCGCCCGGGGTCTCCAGTCAGCCCCAGCATTTT.

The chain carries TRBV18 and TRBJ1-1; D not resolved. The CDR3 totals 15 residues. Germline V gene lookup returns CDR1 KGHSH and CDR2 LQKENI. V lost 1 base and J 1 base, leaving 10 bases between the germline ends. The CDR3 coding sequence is TGTGCCAGCTCACCACTCCCTACCTCGAACACTGAAGCTTTCTTT. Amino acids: CASSPLPTSNTEAFF. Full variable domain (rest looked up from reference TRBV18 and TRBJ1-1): NAGVMQNPRHLVRRRGQEARLRCSPMKGHSHVYWYRQLPEEGLKFMVYLQKENIIDESGMPKERFSAEFPKEGPSILRIQQVVRGDSAAYFCASSPLPTSNTEAFFGQGTRLTVV.

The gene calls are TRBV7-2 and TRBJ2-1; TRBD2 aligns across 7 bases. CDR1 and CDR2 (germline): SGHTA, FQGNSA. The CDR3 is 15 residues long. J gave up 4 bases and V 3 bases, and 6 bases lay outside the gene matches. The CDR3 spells CASSFASGVYNEQFF. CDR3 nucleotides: TGTGCCAGCAGCTTTGCTAGCGGCGTATACAATGAGCAGTTCTTC.

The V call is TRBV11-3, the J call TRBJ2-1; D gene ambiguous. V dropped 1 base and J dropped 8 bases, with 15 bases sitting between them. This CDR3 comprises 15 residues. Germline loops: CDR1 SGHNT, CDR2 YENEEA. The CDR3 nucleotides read TGTGCCAGCAGCTTAGTGTTCGGCGGTCGGGATGAGCAGTTCTTC. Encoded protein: CASSLVFGGRDEQFF. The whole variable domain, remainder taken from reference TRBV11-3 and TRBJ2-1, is EAGVVQSPRYKIIEKKQPVAFWCNPISGHNTLYWYLQNLGQGPELLIRYENEEAVDDSQLPKDRFSAERLKGVDSTLKIQPAELGDSAVYLCASSLVFGGRDEQFFGPGTRLTVL.

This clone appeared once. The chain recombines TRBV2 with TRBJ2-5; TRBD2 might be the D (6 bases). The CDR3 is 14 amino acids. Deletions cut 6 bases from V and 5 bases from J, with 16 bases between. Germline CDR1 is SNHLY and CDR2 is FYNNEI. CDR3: CASSGGVRSETQYF. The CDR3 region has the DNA TGTGCCAGCAGCGGCGGGGTTCGGTCCGAGACCCAGTACTTC.

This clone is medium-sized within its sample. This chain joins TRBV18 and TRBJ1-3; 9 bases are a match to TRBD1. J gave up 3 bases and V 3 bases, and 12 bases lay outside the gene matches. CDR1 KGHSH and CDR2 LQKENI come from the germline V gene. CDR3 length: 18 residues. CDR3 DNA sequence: TGTGCCAGCTCACCGGGACAGGGTGTACGTTCGGGTGGAAACACCATATATTTT. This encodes CASSPGQGVRSGGNTIYF.